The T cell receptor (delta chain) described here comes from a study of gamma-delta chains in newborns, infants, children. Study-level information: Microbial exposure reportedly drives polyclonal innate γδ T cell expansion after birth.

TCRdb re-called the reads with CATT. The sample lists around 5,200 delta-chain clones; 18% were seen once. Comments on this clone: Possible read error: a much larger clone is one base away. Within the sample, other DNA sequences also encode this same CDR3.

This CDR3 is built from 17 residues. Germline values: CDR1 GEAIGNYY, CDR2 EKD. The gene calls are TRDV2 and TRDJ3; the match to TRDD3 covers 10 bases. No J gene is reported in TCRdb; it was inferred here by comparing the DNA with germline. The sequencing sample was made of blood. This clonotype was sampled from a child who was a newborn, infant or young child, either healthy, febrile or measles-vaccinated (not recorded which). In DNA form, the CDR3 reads TGTGCCTGTGACACCACTGGGGGATCCTGGGACACCCGAAAGATGTTTTTC. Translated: CACDTTGGSWDTRKMFF.